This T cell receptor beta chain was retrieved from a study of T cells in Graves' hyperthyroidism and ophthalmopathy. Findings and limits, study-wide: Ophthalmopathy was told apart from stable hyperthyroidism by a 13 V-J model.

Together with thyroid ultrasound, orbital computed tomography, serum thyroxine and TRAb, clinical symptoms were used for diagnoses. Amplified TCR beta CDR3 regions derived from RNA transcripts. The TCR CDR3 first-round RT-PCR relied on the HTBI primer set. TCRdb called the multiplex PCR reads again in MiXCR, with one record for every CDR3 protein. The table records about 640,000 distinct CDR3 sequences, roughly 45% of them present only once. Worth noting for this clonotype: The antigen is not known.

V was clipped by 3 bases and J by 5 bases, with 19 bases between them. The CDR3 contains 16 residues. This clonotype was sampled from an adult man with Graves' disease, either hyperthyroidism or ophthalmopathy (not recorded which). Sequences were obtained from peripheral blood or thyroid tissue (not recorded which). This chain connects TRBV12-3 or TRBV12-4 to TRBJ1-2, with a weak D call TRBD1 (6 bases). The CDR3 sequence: CASSLDRDTVNYGYTF. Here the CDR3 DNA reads TGTGCCAGCAGTTTGGACCGGGACACCGTCAATTATGGCTACACCTTC.